This T cell receptor beta chain was sequenced during a study of blood T cells in healthy people across ages. Study-wide background: Every two T cells gave about one barcoded beta molecule via template switching. Findings and limits, study-wide: Percentage of naive T cells showed a strong correlation with TCR beta diversity. Comparison with aged donors showed that long-lived donors had more naive CD4+ cells and higher diversity.

About this clonotype: Its target is not known.

Primers used in a second PCR of about 6 to 12 cycles were a sample-barcoded 5' primer and a J-beta primer mix. Sequencing of every sample gave 2.5 million or more CDR3-containing paired-end reads. TCRdb re-called the 5' RACE reads with MiXCR, one entry per CDR3 protein. The table has 800,000 to 950,000 distinct CDR3 sequences, roughly 29% seen once. Trimming took off 5 bases at V and 10 bases at J, with 12 bases between the two ends. CDR3 length equals 13 residues. These data were likewise used in another study, on T cells of mothers and their children.

This clonotype was sampled from a woman aged 40-49 years in good health. The rearrangement joins TRBV12-3 or TRBV12-4 to TRBJ1-6, with D hard to call. The sequencing sample was made of blood. The CDR3 bases are TGTGCCAGCAGTCTACAGTCACGATCACCCCTCCACTTT. Protein product: CASSLQSRSPLHF.